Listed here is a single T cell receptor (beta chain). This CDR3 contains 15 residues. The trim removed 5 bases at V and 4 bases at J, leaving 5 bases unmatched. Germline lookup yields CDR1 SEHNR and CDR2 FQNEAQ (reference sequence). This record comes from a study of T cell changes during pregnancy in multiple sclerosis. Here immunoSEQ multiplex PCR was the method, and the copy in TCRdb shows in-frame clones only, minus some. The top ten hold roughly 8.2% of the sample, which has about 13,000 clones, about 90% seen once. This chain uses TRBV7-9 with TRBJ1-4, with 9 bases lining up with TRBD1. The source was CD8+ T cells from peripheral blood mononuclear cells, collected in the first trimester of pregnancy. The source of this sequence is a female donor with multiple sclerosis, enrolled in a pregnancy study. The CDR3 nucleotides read TGTGCCAGCAGCGGCGGGACAGGGCTTAATGAAAAACTGTTTTTT. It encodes CASSGGTGLNEKLFF.